This T cell receptor (beta chain) was documented in a study of shared clonotypes between healthy human individuals. Nashville, Tennessee was home to all donors, each a Caucasian adult. A CD45RA+ naive subset and a CD45RA-negative memory subset were split from CD4+ cells. This CDR3 region has 15 residues. Germline V gives CDR1 SGHNT, CDR2 YENEEA. Trimming removed 5 bases from V and 3 bases from J; junction bases left unmatched: 6. The study's findings and limits: Lower generation probabilities were found for non-shared clonotypes than for those shared by all four donors.

Using immunoSEQ multiplex PCR, the repertoire was profiled, and TCRdb retains in-frame clones only, with some absent. The sample shows over a million clones, approximately 80% of them seen only once. This clone was found a few times. Its specificity is unknown. Sequenced material: memory CD4+ T cells from PBMCs. Subset in this sample: CD45RA-negative fraction. The receptor's source is a man aged 18 to 29 in good health. Some clones in this sample may be carry-over from other donors' samples. The chain recombines TRBV11-3 with TRBJ2-1, with 8 bases lining up with TRBD2. CDR3 protein: CASSTIAGSYNEQFF. In DNA form, the CDR3 reads TGTGCCAGCAGCACAATAGCGGGGAGCTACAATGAGCAGTTCTTC.